Each of the 25 T cell receptor beta chains below was sequenced from the same sample in a study of shared clonotypes between healthy human individuals. Produced via immunoSEQ multiplex PCR; TCRdb's table is partial and in-frame only. Of about 560,000 clones listed, about 80% are singletons. Sequencing was done on a sample of PBMCs. These receptors were taken from a woman aged 40 to 50 in good health. Some clones in this sample may be carry-over from other donors' samples.

This clone showed up just a few times. The V gene is TRBV7-2, the J gene TRBJ2-2; no clear D gene. The ends were cut back, 6 bases at V and 0 bases at J, with 8 bases in the middle. This CDR3 spans 14 amino acids. Germline-derived CDR1 and CDR2 are SGHTA and FQGNSA. The DNA of the CDR3 is TGTGCCAGCAGACGTACAGCGAACACCGGGGAGCTGTTTTTT. It codes for CASRRTANTGELFF. Based on the CDR3 plus reference TRBV7-2 and TRBJ2-2, the full variable domain is GAGVSQSPSNKVTEKGKDVELRCDPISGHTALYWYRQSLGQGLEFLIYFQGNSAPDKSGLPSDRFSAERTGGSVSTLTIQRTQQEDSAVYLCASRRTANTGELFFGEGSRLTVL.

The J gene is TRBJ2-7, the V gene TRBV5-5; TRBD2 matches 14 bases. Trimming removed 4 bases from V and 7 bases from J; junction bases left unmatched: 4. This CDR3 is built from 14 residues. CDR1 SGHKS and CDR2 YYEKEE come from the germline V gene (reference sequence). CDR3 amino acids: CASSGTSGRGEQYF. DNA for the CDR3: TGTGCCAGCAGCGGGACTAGCGGGAGAGGTGAGCAGTACTTC.

This clone occurred once. This chain links TRBV6-5 with TRBJ1-1; D call uncertain. Per germline, CDR1 MNHEY and CDR2 SVGAGI. The V and J ends lost 0 bases and 2 bases respectively, with 10 bases between them. The CDR3 spans 15 residues. CDR3 nucleotides: TGTGCCAGCAGTTACTCGACGGTGGTAAACACTGAAGCTTTCTTT. Protein product: CASSYSTVVNTEAFF.

This chain links TRBV30 with TRBJ1-2; 12 positions agree with TRBD1. The CDR3 runs to 16 residues. V trimming: 3 bases; J trimming: 7 bases; junction bases outside the gene matches: 12. Germline CDR1 is GTSNPN and CDR2 is SVGIG (reference sequence). CDR3 residues: CAWSLDPGQGAGGYTF. The CDR3 DNA reads as TGTGCCTGGAGCCTCGATCCGGGACAGGGGGCAGGTGGCTACACCTTC.

The V call is TRBV2, the J call TRBJ1-2; TRBD1 matches 9 bases. Unmatched junction bases numbered 5, after V lost 2 bases and J lost 4 bases. There are 15 residues in the CDR3. Germline assignment: CDR1 SNHLY and CDR2 FYNNEI. The CDR3 loop reads CASSERDRVPYGYTF. As DNA, the CDR3 is TGTGCCAGCAGTGAAAGGGACAGGGTCCCCTATGGCTACACCTTC.

The chain has TRBV18 and TRBJ2-2; 9 bases agree with TRBD2. Trimming at V came to 5 bases and at J to 5 bases, leaving 9 bases not matched to a gene. CDR1 and CDR2 (germline): KGHSH, LQKENI. This CDR3 contains 16 residues. CDR3: CASSSQTSGVTGELFF. For the CDR3, the DNA is TGTGCCAGCTCAAGCCAGACTAGCGGTGTAACCGGGGAGCTGTTTTTT. Filled out from reference TRBV18 and TRBJ2-2, the complete variable domain reads NAGVMQNPRHLVRRRGQEARLRCSPMKGHSHVYWYRQLPEEGLKFMVYLQKENIIDESGMPKERFSAEFPKEGPSILRIQQVVRGDSAAYFCASSSQTSGVTGELFFGEGSRLTVL.

The rearrangement links TRBV19 to TRBJ1-1; 7 bases align to TRBD1. Germline loops: CDR1 LNHDA, CDR2 SQIVND (reference sequence). After removal of 4 bases from V and 2 bases from J, the junction contained 7 bases not matched to a gene. The CDR3 length is 15 residues. CDR3: CASSRTRQGNTEAFF. The CDR3 coding sequence is TGTGCCAGTAGTAGAACCCGACAGGGTAACACTGAAGCTTTCTTT.

The gene calls are TRBV28 and TRBJ2-5; TRBD2 aligns across 13 bases. Germline CDR1 and CDR2: MDHEN and SYDVKM. J was trimmed by 2 bases and V by 7 bases; bases with no gene match: 13. CDR3 length: 18 residues. The CDR3 DNA follows: TGTGCCAGCAACCCCAAAGGGACTAGCGGGACTTGGCAAGAGACCCAGTACTTC. Protein product: CASNPKGTSGTWQETQYF.

This chain joins TRBV30 and TRBJ2-1; weak D call: TRBD2 (6 bases). CDR3 size: 16 residues. V was clipped by 8 bases and J by 0 bases, with 20 bases between them. The germline CDR1 and CDR2 sequences are GTSNPN and SVGIG (reference sequence). The CDR3 here is CARAGNRASSYNEQFF. The CDR3 nucleotides are TGTGCCCGGGCGGGGAACCGGGCGTCCTCCTACAATGAGCAGTTCTTC.

This clone was counted once. In nucleotides, the CDR3 is TGTGCCAGCAGCGTACGAGCAGCCGCGATCGGTGAAAAACTGTTTTTT. Its protein is CASSVRAAAIGEKLFF. V is TRBV9 and J is TRBJ1-4, with D unresolved. The CDR3 is 16 amino acids. The V end was cut by 1 base, the J end by 7 bases, with 17 bases between. Per the germline V gene, CDR1 is SGDLS and CDR2 is YYNGEE.

The V and J genes are TRBV28 and TRBJ1-2, with TRBD1 matching over 9 bases. The J segment lost 1 base and the V segment lost 4 bases, leaving 10 bases of the junction unmatched. This CDR3 is 17 amino acids long. The germline CDR1 and CDR2 sequences are MDHEN and SYDVKM. DNA of the CDR3: TGTGCCAGCAGTTCCTCTACCGGGACAGGGATTAACTATGGCTACACCTTC. It specifies CASSSSTGTGINYGYTF.

The chain joins TRBV5-1 to TRBJ2-5; D is tentatively TRBD1 or TRBD2 (6 bases each). The CDR3 spans 13 residues. CDR1 is SGHRS and CDR2 is YFSETQ in the germline V gene. The V end lost 4 bases, the J end lost 5 bases, and 12 bases lay between the germline ends. For the CDR3, the DNA is TGCGCCAGCAGCGAGGGGGACTCGGAGACCCAGTACTTC. Translation gives CASSEGDSETQYF.

The gene calls are TRBV6-4 and TRBJ2-3, with D maybe TRBD1 (5 bases). This CDR3 region has 15 residues. Germline V gene sequence: CDR1 MRHNA, CDR2 SNTAGT. Between the trimmed V and J ends, which lost 6 bases and 2 bases, there was a span of 15 bases. CDR3 DNA sequence: TGTGCCAGCAGCCACACCGCCGGACACACAGATACGCAGTATTTT. Its protein product is CASSHTAGHTDTQYF.

The chain is built from TRBV19 and TRBJ1-1; TRBD1 matches 7 bases. CDR3 length equals 14 residues. Per germline, CDR1 LNHDA and CDR2 SQIVND (reference sequence). With V trimmed by 3 bases and J by 4 bases, 5 bases remained unmatched. This CDR3 reads CASSILQGRTEAFF. CDR3 nucleotide sequence: TGTGCCAGTAGTATCTTACAGGGGCGCACTGAAGCTTTCTTT. Looking up the rest from reference TRBV19 and TRBJ1-1 gives the full variable domain: DGGITQSPKYLFRKEGQNVTLSCEQNLNHDAMYWYRQDPGQGLRLIYYSQIVNDFQKGDIAEGYSVSREKKESFPLTVTSAQKNPTAFYLCASSILQGRTEAFFGQGTRLTVV.

The gene calls are TRBV28 and TRBJ2-3; D remains unclear. Germline V gives CDR1 MDHEN, CDR2 SYDVKM. This CDR3 is 15 amino acids long. V was trimmed by 2 bases and J by 0 bases, leaving 9 bases between them. DNA for the CDR3: TGTGCCAGCAGTTTAATGGTCACTAGCACAGATACGCAGTATTTT. Protein product: CASSLMVTSTDTQYF.

V and J are TRBV9 and TRBJ2-1; no reliable D call. The ends were cut back, 0 bases at V and 8 bases at J, with 12 bases in the middle. The CDR3 contains 14 residues. Germline CDR1 SGDLS, CDR2 YYNGEE. CDR3 sequence: CASSVAASMDEQFF. The CDR3 bases are TGTGCCAGCAGCGTAGCCGCTAGTATGGATGAGCAGTTCTTC.

V usage is TRBV14 and J usage is TRBJ2-5, with D perhaps TRBD1 or TRBD2 (5 bases each). This CDR3 comprises 17 residues. Per the germline V gene, CDR1 is SGHDN and CDR2 is FVKESK. V dropped 0 bases and J dropped 7 bases, with 21 bases sitting between them. DNA of the CDR3: TGTGCCAGCAGCCAAGATACGGGGTTGACTCCGAGGGGGACCCAGTACTTC. The encoded protein is CASSQDTGLTPRGTQYF.

This clone was seen just once. A much bigger clone sits one base away, suggesting this may be a read error. This chain connects TRBV7-7 to TRBJ2-5; D gene uncertain. With 0 bases removed from V and 6 bases from J, the gap between germline ends came to 11 bases. This CDR3 contains 14 residues. Germline V lookup: CDR1 SSHAT, CDR2 FNYEAQ (reference sequence). CDR3 residues: CASSLASDGKTQYF. In nucleotides, the CDR3 is TGTGCCAGCAGCTTAGCTAGTGACGGAAAGACCCAGTACTTC.

The chain uses TRBV5-5 and TRBJ2-5; no definite D call. CDR1 SGHKS and CDR2 YYEKEE come from the germline V gene (reference sequence). Trimming shortened V by 0 bases and J by 5 bases, and 11 bases separated the two germline ends. The CDR3 length is 14 residues. The CDR3 DNA sequence: TGTGCCAGCAGCTTGGCCATGGGGTTGGAGACCCAGTACTTC. Translation gives CASSLAMGLETQYF.

This clone has just one count. This sequence joins TRBV7-6 and TRBJ1-5; TRBD1 matches 8 bases. Trimming cost V 5 bases and J 5 bases; bases outside gene matches: 8. Germline V gene lookup returns CDR1 SGHVS and CDR2 FNYEAQ. The CDR3 spans 15 residues. CDR3 region: CASSPGAGGDQPQHF. The DNA for the CDR3 is TGTGCCAGCAGCCCCGGGGCAGGGGGCGATCAGCCCCAGCATTTT.

V and J are TRBV7-9 and TRBJ2-1; 12 bases line up with TRBD2. The CDR3 length is 17 residues. Germline CDR1 reads SEHNR; CDR2 reads FQNEAQ (reference sequence). J gave up 7 bases and V 5 bases, and 12 bases lay outside the gene matches. The CDR3 DNA reads TGTGCCAGCAGCACGGGACTAGCGGGCCTCCTTAGAAATGAGCAGTTCTTC. Translation: CASSTGLAGLLRNEQFF.

The J gene is TRBJ1-1, the V gene TRBV29-1, with D perhaps TRBD1 (5 bases). The CDR3 covers 16 residues. The V gene's germline CDR1 is SQVTM and CDR2 ANQGSEA. V shed 2 bases and J shed 4 bases, with 20 bases lying between them. CDR3: CSVELSSGRVVTEAFF. DNA for the CDR3: TGCAGCGTTGAACTTTCGTCGGGCAGGGTAGTCACTGAAGCTTTCTTT.

Points on this clone: At the DNA level, this CDR3 is encoded by other sequences in the same sample as well. V and J are TRBV18 and TRBJ2-3; no definite D call. Germline-derived CDR1 and CDR2 are KGHSH and LQKENI. Trimming removed 6 bases from V and 3 bases from J, with 4 bases in between. CDR3 length equals 11 residues. CDR3 DNA: TGTGCCAGCTCCTCTACAGATACGCAGTATTTT. It translates to CASSSTDTQYF.

As concerns this clone: One base away lies a much larger clone, so this may be a sequencing read error. V is TRBV18 and J is TRBJ1-2, with D unresolved. The germline V gene encodes CDR1 KGHSH and CDR2 LQKENI. Trimming shortened V by 3 bases and J by 6 bases, and 14 bases separated the two germline ends. This CDR3 has 14 residues. The CDR3 reads CASSPENEHDGYTF. For the CDR3, the DNA is TGTGCCAGCTCACCCGAGAACGAGCACGATGGCTACACCTTC.

The chain couples TRBV5-4 to TRBJ2-2; D might be TRBD2 (6 bases). The CDR3 consists of 16 residues. The germline V gene has CDR1 SGHNT and CDR2 YYREEE (reference sequence). The V end lost 0 bases, the J end lost 4 bases, and 13 bases lay between the germline ends. CDR3 amino acids: CASSLGLARGTGELFF. The CDR3 region has the DNA TGTGCCAGCAGCTTGGGGCTAGCGAGGGGCACCGGGGAGCTGTTTTTT.